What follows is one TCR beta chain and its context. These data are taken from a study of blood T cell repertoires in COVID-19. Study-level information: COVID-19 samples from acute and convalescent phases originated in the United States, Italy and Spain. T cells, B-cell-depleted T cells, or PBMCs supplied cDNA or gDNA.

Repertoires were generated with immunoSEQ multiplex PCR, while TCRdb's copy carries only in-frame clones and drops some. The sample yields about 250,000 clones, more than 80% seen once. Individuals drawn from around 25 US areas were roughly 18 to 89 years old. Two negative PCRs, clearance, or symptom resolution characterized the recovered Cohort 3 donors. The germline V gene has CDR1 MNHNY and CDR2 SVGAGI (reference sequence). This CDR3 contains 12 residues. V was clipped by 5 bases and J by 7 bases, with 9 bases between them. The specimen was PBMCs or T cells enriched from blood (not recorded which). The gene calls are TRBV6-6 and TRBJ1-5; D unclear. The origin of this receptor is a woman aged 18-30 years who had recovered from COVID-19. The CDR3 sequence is CASSHQVQPQHF. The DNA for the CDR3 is TGTGCCAGCAGTCATCAGGTACAGCCCCAGCATTTT.